These T cell receptor beta chains were read from a single sample in a study of blood T cell repertoires in COVID-19. Data came from immunoSEQ multiplex PCR; TCRdb stores just in-frame clones and leaves some out. The sample consists of 300,000 to 350,000 clones, about 87% of them appearing once. Material: peripheral blood. These receptors originate from a young woman with COVID-19, enrolled during active disease. The CDR3 runs from the conserved cysteine through the conserved F or W. Fields, in order: D gene, J gene, V gene, clone size, CDR3 protein, CDR3 DNA. A D gene is named only where the DNA matches it firmly. Not all rows give a size; the values are once, few, many and, for expanded clones, a class.

>NA|TRBJ1-5|TRBV10-3|once
CAISGRGDNQPQHF
TGTGCCATCAGTGGCAGGGGCGACAATCAGCCCCAGCATTTT
>TRBD1|TRBJ2-3|TRBV24-1|few
CATSDSGTGTDTQYF
TGTGCCACCAGTGATTCCGGGACAGGCACAGATACGCAGTATTTT
>TRBD1|TRBJ1-6|TRBV28|NA
CASSPWTGGSPLHF
TGTGCCAGCAGCCCATGGACAGGTGGTTCACCCCTCCACTTT
>NA|TRBJ1-2|TRBV11-2|NA
CASSPGLLYGYTF
TGTGCCAGCAGCCCAGGCCTCCTCTATGGCTACACCTTC
>TRBD1|TRBJ2-1|TRBV19|NA
CASSIIRGRSYNEQFF
TGTGCCAGTAGTATAATCAGGGGGCGATCCTACAATGAGCAGTTCTTC
>TRBD1|TRBJ2-3|TRBV28|NA
CASSFWSRTGWEDTQYF
TGTGCCAGCAGTTTTTGGTCTCGGACAGGGTGGGAGGATACGCAGTATTTT
>TRBD2|TRBJ2-1|TRBV5-6|NA
CASSRRTSGYNEQFF
TGTGCCAGCAGCCGACGGACTAGCGGGTACAATGAGCAGTTCTTC
>NA|TRBJ1-1|TRBV15|NA
CATSLDTEAFF
TGTGCCACCAGCCTAGACACTGAAGCTTTCTTT
>TRBD2|TRBJ2-3|TRBV6-4|few
CASSPGRGGASDTQYF
TGTGCCAGCAGTCCCGGACGGGGGGGCGCCTCAGATACGCAGTATTTT
>TRBD1|TRBJ1-5|TRBV19|NA
CASSIFPAGQNNQPQHF
TGTGCCAGTAGTATATTCCCCGCGGGACAGAACAATCAGCCCCAGCATTTT
>NA|TRBJ1-6|TRBV6-6|once
CASSYRRENNSPLHF
TGTGCCAGCAGTTATAGGAGGGAGAATAATTCACCCCTCCACTTT
>TRBD2|TRBJ2-3|TRBV7-2|NA
CASSVSGGRADTQYF
TGTGCCAGCAGCGTTAGCGGGGGGCGGGCAGATACGCAGTATTTT
>TRBD2|TRBJ2-5|TRBV12-5|NA
CASGLTYIAGGRGETQYF
TGTGCTAGTGGTTTGACTTACATAGCGGGGGGGCGAGGGGAGACCCAGTACTTC
>TRBD1|TRBJ1-1|TRBV5-8|NA
CASERDRSFLMNTEAFF
TGTGCCAGCGAGAGGGACAGGAGTTTTTTAATGAACACTGAAGCTTTCTTT
>TRBD1|TRBJ1-5|TRBV2|NA
CASSRQGAGGQPQHF
TGTGCCAGCAGTCGACAGGGGGCGGGAGGTCAGCCCCAGCATTTT
>NA|TRBJ2-2|TRBV7-9|NA
CASFGGTGELFF
TGTGCCAGCTTCGGGGGCACCGGGGAGCTGTTTTTT
>NA|TRBJ1-6|TRBV4-1|NA
CASSQTTENNSPLHF
TGCGCCAGCAGCCAAACGACAGAGAATAATTCACCCCTCCACTTT
>TRBD1|TRBJ1-4|TRBV2|NA
CASSVEVRGHEKLFF
TGTGCCAGCAGTGTTGAGGTCAGGGGGCATGAAAAACTGTTTTTT
>NA|TRBJ2-6|TRBV11-3|NA
CASSFPLGQQYSGANVLTF
TGTGCCAGCAGCTTCCCGCTCGGACAGCAGTATTCTGGGGCCAACGTCCTGACTTTC
>TRBD1|TRBJ1-5|TRBV5-5|NA
CASSLDRGLGQPQHF
TGTGCCAGCAGCTTGGACAGGGGGCTGGGTCAGCCCCAGCATTTT
>TRBD1|TRBJ2-2|TRBV7-9|NA
CASSLRLRQGAGGELFF
TGTGCCAGCAGCCTCCGTTTACGACAGGGGGCAGGCGGGGAGCTGTTTTTT
>NA|TRBJ1-6|TRBV27|NA
CASSFQGGSPLHF
TGTGCCAGCAGTTTCCAGGGCGGATCACCCCTCCACTTT
>NA|TRBJ2-1|TRBV4-1|NA
CASSQEGSDIDYNEQFF
TGCGCCAGCAGCCAAGAAGGATCGGACATAGACTACAATGAGCAGTTCTTC
>NA|TRBJ1-1|TRBV2|NA
CASSENLLTEAFF
TGTGCCAGCAGTGAAAACTTACTTACTGAAGCTTTCTTT
>NA|TRBJ2-2|TRBV7-9|once
CASSLAISPGELFF
TGTGCCAGCAGCCTAGCGATCAGTCCCGGGGAGCTGTTTTTT
>NA|TRBJ1-2|TRBV7-9|NA
CASSLDAGFSYGYTF
TGTGCCAGCAGCTTAGATGCAGGGTTTAGCTATGGCTACACCTTC
>NA|TRBJ1-2|TRBV28|few
CASSLRVEQDSYGYTF
TGTGCCAGCAGTTTGAGGGTCGAACAAGATTCCTATGGCTACACCTTC